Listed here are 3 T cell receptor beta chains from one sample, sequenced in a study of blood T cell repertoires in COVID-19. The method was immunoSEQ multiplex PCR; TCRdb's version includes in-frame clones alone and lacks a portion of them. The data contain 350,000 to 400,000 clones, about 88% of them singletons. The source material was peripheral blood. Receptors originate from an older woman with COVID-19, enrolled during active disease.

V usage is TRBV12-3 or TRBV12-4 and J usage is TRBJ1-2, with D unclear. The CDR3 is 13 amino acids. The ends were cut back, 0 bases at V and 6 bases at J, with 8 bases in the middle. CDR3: CASSLALRDGYTF. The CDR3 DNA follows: TGTGCCAGCAGTTTAGCGCTGCGAGATGGCTACACCTTC.

CDR3 DNA: TGTGCCAGCAGCCAAGGCCGGACTAGGGTGTACGAGCAGTACTTC. Protein sequence: CASSQGRTRVYEQYF. The chain employs TRBV14 and TRBJ2-7, with 7 nucleotides matching TRBD2. J lost 4 bases, V lost 1 base, and 7 bases had no gene match. Germline values: CDR1 SGHDN, CDR2 FVKESK. CDR3 length equals 15 residues.

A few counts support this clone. CDR3 protein: CASSQGEGTNYGYTF. In DNA form, the CDR3 reads TGTGCCAGCAGCCAAGGAGAGGGCACCAACTATGGCTACACCTTC. V usage is TRBV4-2 and J usage is TRBJ1-2; no firm D call. Germline loops: CDR1 LGHNA, CDR2 YNFKEQ. The CDR3 has 15 amino acids. The germline V and J ends were trimmed by 1 base and 2 bases, with 11 bases remaining between them.